Listed below are T cell receptor beta chains from one sample, sequenced in a study of T cell responses to AZD1222 COVID-19 vaccine. Sequencing used immunoSEQ multiplex PCR; TCRdb keeps in-frame clones, though not all of them. The sample lists 150,000 to 200,000 clones; roughly 93% were seen once. Sequencing used peripheral blood, obtained on day 0 of AZD1222 vaccination. Receptors originate from an adult in good health. Each CDR3 is given with its conserved first and last residue. Fields, in order: V gene, J gene, clone size, D gene, CDR3 protein, CDR3 DNA. D genes are given only for firm matches. Where a row states a size, it is once, few, many or the class of an expanded clone; other rows omit it.

TRBV5-1	TRBJ1-2	NA	NA	CASSLAKLDYGYTF	TGCGCCAGCAGCTTGGCCAAACTGGATTATGGCTACACCTTC
TRBV28	TRBJ1-2	once	NA	CASSFRQEGGYTF	TGTGCCAGCAGTTTTCGACAGGAAGGAGGCTACACCTTC
TRBV28	TRBJ1-3	NA	NA	CASRNEGLWGLSGNTIYF	TGTGCCAGCAGAAATGAAGGCCTTTGGGGCCTATCTGGAAACACCATATATTTT
TRBV19	TRBJ2-7	NA	TRBD1	CASSMTGGLKSYEQYF	TGTGCCAGTAGTATGACAGGGGGCCTTAAGTCCTACGAGCAGTACTTC
TRBV24-1	TRBJ1-2	NA	NA	CATSDTGRANYGYTF	TGTGCCACCAGTGATACAGGGAGAGCTAACTATGGCTACACCTTC
TRBV4-2	TRBJ1-5	NA	NA	CASSQGSNQPQHF	TGTGCCAGCAGCCAAGGTAGCAATCAGCCCCAGCATTTT
TRBV7-2	TRBJ1-5	once	NA	CASSLLQAQPQHF	TGTGCCAGCAGCTTATTGCAGGCTCAGCCCCAGCATTTT
TRBV20-1	TRBJ2-1	NA	NA	CSASPTTGISEQFF	TGCAGTGCTAGTCCCACCACCGGGATTTCAGAGCAGTTCTTC
TRBV24-1	TRBJ2-2	NA	TRBD1	CATNSVTGTGSNTGELFF	TGTGCCACCAACTCTGTTACCGGGACAGGATCGAACACCGGGGAGCTGTTTTTT
TRBV27	TRBJ1-1	NA	NA	CASSLSTSPNTEAFF	TGTGCCAGCAGTTTATCGACAAGTCCGAACACTGAAGCTTTCTTT
TRBV7-2	TRBJ2-7	NA	TRBD1	CASSLEGRGYEQYF	TGTGCCAGCAGCTTAGAAGGCAGGGGGTACGAGCAGTACTTC
TRBV28	TRBJ2-7	NA	TRBD1	CASRGTGTYEQYF	TGTGCCAGCAGGGGGACAGGGACCTACGAGCAGTACTTC
TRBV12-5	TRBJ1-1	NA	NA	CASGLGPQDSEAFF	TGTGCTAGTGGTTTGGGACCTCAGGACTCTGAAGCTTTCTTT
TRBV28	TRBJ2-1	NA	TRBD2	CASSLSGEGPDEQFF	TGTGCCAGCAGTTTATCTGGGGAGGGACCAGATGAGCAGTTCTTC
TRBV2	TRBJ2-7	NA	TRBD2	CASNYGGSYEQYF	TGTGCCAGCAACTACGGGGGGTCCTACGAGCAGTACTTC
TRBV6-5	TRBJ2-7	NA	TRBD2	CATNLAGESYEQYF	TGTGCCACCAACTTAGCGGGAGAGTCCTACGAGCAGTACTTC
TRBV19	TRBJ2-1	few	TRBD2	CASSIGLAGRSEQFF	TGTGCCAGTAGTATAGGGCTAGCGGGTAGAAGTGAGCAGTTCTTC
TRBV18	TRBJ2-7	NA	TRBD1	CASSPGQGPYEQYF	TGTGCCAGCTCCCCGGGACAGGGGCCCTACGAGCAGTACTTC
TRBV9	TRBJ2-1	once	TRBD2	CASSPRLAADNEQFF	TGTGCCAGCAGCCCCCGACTAGCAGCGGACAATGAGCAGTTCTTC